These 32 T cell receptor beta chains were sequenced from one sample in a study of cytomegalovirus exposure and HLA in healthy donors. TCRdb's table, derived via immunoSEQ multiplex PCR, lists solely in-frame clones and lacks some. The data show roughly 250,000 clones, approximately 87% seen once. Input material: PBMCs. The receptors originated from a man aged 18 to 30 in good health and CMV-seronegative.

The chain couples TRBV9 to TRBJ2-3, with D perhaps TRBD1 (6 bases). CDR1 and CDR2 from the germline V gene are SGDLS and YYNGEE. The V gene lost 5 bases and the J gene lost 4 bases, with 14 bases spanning the gap. The CDR3 sequence is 14 residues long. The CDR3: CASSITGLADTQYF. CDR3 DNA: TGTGCCAGCAGTATCACAGGGCTTGCAGATACGCAGTATTTT.

This chain connects TRBV5-4 to TRBJ2-5; 7 nucleotides match TRBD2. V trimming: 2 bases; J trimming: 2 bases; junction bases outside the gene matches: 3. The germline V gene has CDR1 SGHNT and CDR2 YYREEE (reference sequence). This CDR3 has 14 amino acids. The DNA for the CDR3 is TGTGCCAGCAGCTTAGCGGGGTTTCAAGAGACCCAGTACTTC. This codes for CASSLAGFQETQYF.

J is TRBJ1-6 and V is TRBV27; possibly TRBD1 for D (5 bases). The V and J ends lost 3 bases and 13 bases respectively, with 19 bases between them. Germline V gene lookup returns CDR1 MNHEY and CDR2 SMNVEV (reference sequence). There are 15 residues in the CDR3. The CDR3 here is CASSFKGPDGGPLHF. The CDR3 DNA sequence: TGTGCCAGCAGTTTTAAGGGGCCTGATGGGGGGCCCCTCCACTTT.

The chain employs TRBV7-8 and TRBJ2-1; D unclear. CDR1 and CDR2 (germline): SGHVS, FQNEAQ. This CDR3 is 12 amino acids long. With 1 base removed from V and 9 bases from J, the gap between germline ends came to 7 bases. In DNA form, the CDR3 reads TGTGCCAGCAGCTTAGGCGTTGGTGAGCAGTTCTTC. This encodes CASSLGVGEQFF.

The CDR3 sequence is CASSFSASDGTDTQYF. CDR3 nucleotides: TGCGCCAGCAGCTTCTCAGCTAGCGATGGCACAGATACGCAGTATTTT. This sequence joins TRBV5-1 and TRBJ2-3; the D gene is possibly TRBD2 (6 bases). Germline CDR1 and CDR2: SGHRS and YFSETQ. CDR3 length equals 16 residues. V was shortened by 2 bases and J by 1 base, with 14 bases between the two germline ends.

The rearrangement links TRBV27 to TRBJ2-2, with 7 bases matching TRBD2. CDR3 length equals 17 residues. V shed 5 bases, J shed 4 bases, and the junction held 13 bases outside the gene matches. In germline, CDR1 is MNHEY, CDR2 SMNVEV (reference sequence). CDR3 sequence: CASSPQSLLAVTGELFF. CDR3 coding DNA: TGTGCCAGCAGTCCACAGTCCCTTCTAGCGGTCACCGGGGAGCTGTTTTTT.

The rearrangement joins TRBV9 to TRBJ2-4; TRBD2 aligns across 7 bases. Germline loops: CDR1 SGDLS, CDR2 YYNGEE. V trimming: 7 bases; J trimming: 2 bases; junction bases outside the gene matches: 18. This CDR3 has 18 residues. In nucleotides, the CDR3 is TGTGCCAGCCGACCCGTTGGGACTAATAATGGACCCAAAAACATTCAGTACTTC. Protein: CASRPVGTNNGPKNIQYF.

The V and J genes are TRBV28 and TRBJ2-7; D is unresolved. CDR1 and CDR2 (germline): MDHEN, SYDVKM. V shed 3 bases and J shed 4 bases, with 4 bases lying between them. This CDR3 is 11 amino acids long. The CDR3, as DNA: TGTGCCAGCAGTTTTCAGTACGAGCAGTACTTC. It is translated as CASSFQYEQYF.

This clone occurred once. The chain links TRBV20-1 to TRBJ2-4, with no clear D. The length of the CDR3 is 8 residues. Germline values: CDR1 DFQATT, CDR2 SNEGSKA (reference sequence). Trimming pared 8 bases from V and 15 bases from J, leaving 11 bases between. The CDR3 protein is CSLIRVYF. The CDR3 bases are TGCAGTTTAATTAGAGTGTACTTC.

The J gene is TRBJ1-2, the V gene TRBV7-2; D perhaps matches TRBD1 (5 bases). The V and J ends lost 5 bases and 7 bases respectively, with 17 bases between them. This CDR3 comprises 14 residues. Germline V gene data show CDR1 as SGHTA and CDR2 as FQGNSA. This CDR3 reads CASSPGREQGGYTF. Written as DNA, the CDR3 is TGTGCCAGCAGCCCCGGGAGGGAGCAGGGTGGCTACACCTTC.

The chain employs TRBV28 and TRBJ1-2, with 7 bases lining up with TRBD1. V was pared by 7 bases and J by 4 bases, with 6 bases of the junction left unmatched. Germline lookup yields CDR1 MDHEN and CDR2 SYDVKM. CDR3 length: 13 amino acids. CDR3 region: CASMGQRFYGYTF. In DNA form, the CDR3 reads TGTGCCAGCATGGGACAGCGATTCTATGGCTACACCTTC.

The V and J genes are TRBV29-1 and TRBJ1-2, with D maybe TRBD1 (5 bases). The CDR3 contains 14 residues. CDR1 and CDR2 (germline): SQVTM, ANQGSEA. V shed 8 bases and J shed 4 bases, with 20 bases lying between them. The CDR3 here is CSLQPTASVYGYTF. The CDR3 nucleotides are TGCAGCCTCCAGCCGACAGCCTCGGTCTATGGCTACACCTTC.

The CDR3 reads CASSLGDSDELFF. In nucleotides, the CDR3 is TGTGCCAGCAGTTTAGGGGACTCGGATGAGCTGTTTTTT. This chain connects TRBV28 to TRBJ2-2; TRBD2 is a possible D gene (6 bases). Germline CDR1 reads MDHEN; CDR2 reads SYDVKM. This CDR3 is built from 13 residues. Trimming left V 2 bases short and J 11 bases short, with 12 bases between. Filled out from reference TRBV28 and TRBJ2-2, the complete variable domain reads DVKVTQSSRYLVKRTGEKVFLECVQDMDHENMFWYRQDPGLGLRLIYFSYDVKMKEKGDIPEGYSVSREKKERFSLILESASTNQTSMYLCASSLGDSDELFFGEGSRLTVL.

The rearrangement links TRBV7-2 to TRBJ1-3, with 11 nucleotides matching TRBD1. The CDR3 length is 16 residues. V shed 5 bases, J shed 8 bases, and the junction held 11 bases outside the gene matches. CDR1 and CDR2 (germline): SGHTA, FQGNSA. The CDR3 nucleotides are TGTGCCAGCAGCCAGCACTCTCCGGGACAGGGGGACACCATATATTTT. Its protein is CASSQHSPGQGDTIYF.

The chain links TRBV28 to TRBJ2-3; D unclear. V was cut by 5 bases and J by 4 bases, with 13 bases left in between. Germline CDR1 is MDHEN and CDR2 is SYDVKM. The CDR3 extends over 14 amino acids. CDR3 DNA sequence: TGTGCCAGCAGTCCCCCGTGGTCGGCAGATACGCAGTATTTT. It yields the protein CASSPPWSADTQYF.

The chain carries TRBV9 and TRBJ2-2; TRBD2 matches 8 bases. V was clipped by 1 base and J by 7 bases; unmatched bases: 3. The germline CDR1 and CDR2 sequences are SGDLS and YYNGEE. The CDR3 is made up of 14 amino acids. Here the CDR3 reads CASSVRSGSGELFF. DNA for the CDR3: TGTGCCAGCAGCGTAAGGAGCGGGAGCGGGGAGCTGTTTTTT.

The chain has TRBV28 and TRBJ2-1; maybe TRBD2 (6 bases). CDR1 is MDHEN, CDR2 SYDVKM, per germline. CDR3 size: 15 residues. The ends were cut back, 2 bases at V and 5 bases at J, with 13 bases in the middle. This chain's CDR3 is CASSLSYRGNNEQFF. Written as DNA, the CDR3 is TGTGCCAGCAGTTTAAGTTATCGCGGGAACAATGAGCAGTTCTTC.

The chain recombines TRBV6-5 with TRBJ2-1, with TRBD1 as a possible D gene (6 bases). This CDR3 has 12 residues. Germline assignment: CDR1 MNHEY and CDR2 SVGAGI. V was clipped by 10 bases and J by 3 bases, with 10 bases between them. This CDR3 is CATHRVYNEQFF. CDR3 in DNA: TGTGCCACCCACAGGGTCTACAATGAGCAGTTCTTC.

The chain is built from TRBV5-1 and TRBJ2-2, with D possibly being TRBD2 (6 bases). V was trimmed by 3 bases and J by 7 bases, leaving 19 bases between them. The CDR3 sequence is 16 residues long. Germline V gives CDR1 SGHRS, CDR2 YFSETQ. Here the CDR3 DNA reads TGCGCCAGCAGCTCTCGTCCCAGCGGGTTGAACGGGGAGCTGTTTTTT. Residues: CASSSRPSGLNGELFF.

The chain combines TRBV7-6 with TRBJ2-7, with TRBD1 matching over 8 bases. The CDR3 is 15 residues long. The trim removed 4 bases at V and 3 bases at J, leaving 8 bases unmatched. Germline assignment: CDR1 SGHVS and CDR2 FNYEAQ. This CDR3 reads CASSSWTGRNYEQYF. CDR3 DNA: TGTGCCAGCAGCTCGTGGACAGGGAGAAACTACGAGCAGTACTTC.

This chain links TRBV29-1 with TRBJ2-1, with 12 bases matching TRBD1. There are 17 residues in the CDR3. J gave up 7 bases and V 3 bases, and 13 bases lay outside the gene matches. CDR1 and CDR2 (germline): SQVTM, ANQGSEA. The CDR3 bases are TGCAGCGTTGAGGGGACATACCGGGACAGGGGGCCAAATGAGCAGTTCTTC. Its translation: CSVEGTYRDRGPNEQFF.

This chain uses TRBV7-7 with TRBJ2-5, with 10 bases fitting TRBD2. The CDR3 length is 15 residues. V lost 5 bases, J lost 3 bases, and 6 bases stayed unmatched. Per germline, CDR1 SSHAT and CDR2 FNYEAQ (reference sequence). The CDR3, as DNA: TGTGCCAGCAGCCCTGAGCTAGCGGGAGAAGAGACCCAGTACTTC. Amino acids: CASSPELAGEETQYF.

The V and J genes are TRBV5-6 and TRBJ2-1, with 7 bases matching TRBD1. The CDR3 extends over 17 amino acids. After removal of 2 bases from V and 7 bases from J, the junction contained 15 bases not matched to a gene. The V gene's germline CDR1 is SGHDT and CDR2 YYEEEE. CDR3 coding DNA: TGTGCCAGCAGCTTTATCCCGACAGGGTGGGGCCTTAATGAGCAGTTCTTC. Translation: CASSFIPTGWGLNEQFF.

This chain uses TRBV11-3 with TRBJ2-2; D is perhaps TRBD1 (6 bases). V gave up 1 base and J gave up 4 bases, with 10 bases separating them. CDR1 SGHNT and CDR2 YENEEA come from the germline V gene. CDR3 size: 15 residues. The CDR3: CASSLGVQGTGELFF. The DNA of the CDR3 is TGTGCCAGCAGCTTAGGAGTACAGGGCACCGGGGAGCTGTTTTTT.

This sequence joins TRBV7-3 and TRBJ1-2; 9 nucleotides line up with TRBD1. This CDR3 comprises 12 residues. With V trimmed by 7 bases and J by 6 bases, 3 bases remained unmatched. Per the germline V gene, CDR1 is SGHTA and CDR2 is FQGTGA. The CDR3, as DNA: TGTGCCAGCACGACAGGGGGAGATGGCTACACCTTC. It yields the protein CASTTGGDGYTF.

As DNA, the CDR3 is TGCGCCAGCAGCTTCACAGGGTCTTATAGCAATCAGCCCCAGCATTTT. Encoded protein: CASSFTGSYSNQPQHF. The rearrangement links TRBV5-1 to TRBJ1-5; TRBD1 might be the D (6 bases). CDR3 length: 16 residues. V lost 2 bases to trimming and J lost 0 bases, with 12 bases between them. Germline loops: CDR1 SGHRS, CDR2 YFSETQ.

This rearrangement joins TRBV7-2 to TRBJ1-6, with D unclear. Germline V CDR1 and CDR2: SGHTA, FQGNSA. Trimming shortened V by 5 bases and J by 7 bases, and 6 bases separated the two germline ends. This CDR3 is 12 amino acids long. The CDR3 DNA reads TGTGCCAGCAGCCTTAGAAATTCACCCCTCCACTTT. Residues: CASSLRNSPLHF.

This rearrangement joins TRBV28 to TRBJ1-5; D may be TRBD1 (6 bases). This CDR3 contains 15 residues. Germline V gene data show CDR1 as MDHEN and CDR2 as SYDVKM. V was trimmed by 2 bases and J by 0 bases, leaving 8 bases between them. For the CDR3, the DNA is TGTGCCAGCAGTTTAAAACAGGGTAGCAATCAGCCCCAGCATTTT. It yields the protein CASSLKQGSNQPQHF.

CDR3 amino acids: CASSLSEKLFF. The CDR3 DNA reads TGTGCCAGCAGCCTGAGTGAAAAACTGTTTTTT. This chain connects TRBV7-2 to TRBJ1-4; D is undetermined. Germline CDR1 reads SGHTA; CDR2 reads FQGNSA. This CDR3 is 11 amino acids long. Trimming removed 5 bases from V and 7 bases from J, with 5 bases in between. Filled out from reference TRBV7-2 and TRBJ1-4, the complete variable domain reads GAGVSQSPSNKVTEKGKDVELRCDPISGHTALYWYRQSLGQGLEFLIYFQGNSAPDKSGLPSDRFSAERTGGSVSTLTIQRTQQEDSAVYLCASSLSEKLFFGSGTQLSVL.

The gene calls are TRBV10-1 and TRBJ1-1; possible D gene TRBD1, 5 bases. The V and J ends lost 8 bases and 0 bases respectively, with 10 bases between them. Germline CDR1 reads WNHNN; CDR2 reads SYGVQD (reference sequence). The CDR3 totals 13 residues. The CDR3 loop reads CASRGGLNTEAFF. The CDR3 nucleotides are TGCGCCAGCCGCGGGGGGTTGAACACTGAAGCTTTCTTT.

The chain is built from TRBV6-1 and TRBJ2-7; D is unresolved. This CDR3 comprises 12 residues. Trimming shortened V by 4 bases and J by 3 bases, and 7 bases separated the two germline ends. Germline V gives CDR1 MNHNS, CDR2 SASEGT. The CDR3 region is CASSGAHYEQYF. In DNA form, the CDR3 reads TGTGCCAGCAGTGGAGCACACTACGAGCAGTACTTC.

This rearrangement joins TRBV11-3 to TRBJ2-1, with 15 bases that match TRBD2. Germline assignment: CDR1 SGHNT and CDR2 YENEEA. V shed 6 bases, J shed 7 bases, and the junction held 10 bases outside the gene matches. This CDR3 is built from 17 residues. The CDR3 here is CASSSRGLAGGINEQFF. DNA for the CDR3: TGTGCCAGCAGTTCACGCGGACTAGCGGGAGGGATTAATGAGCAGTTCTTC.